The TCR beta chain under discussion was sequenced for a study of T cell responses to AZD1222 COVID-19 vaccine. Background on the study: Pooling covered second doses at about 4 or about 12 weeks. Findings of the study overall: Females made up more of the donors, who were largely white British, and clonal diversity may have come out too low. In all cases, repertoires were sampled only after the peak T cell response.

Method: immunoSEQ multiplex PCR; TCRdb's copy keeps in-frame clones and lacks some. The table includes 150,000 to 180,000 clones, about 88% detected once. The V gene lost 7 bases and the J gene lost 1 base, with 14 bases spanning the gap. The CDR3 has 15 residues. Germline V lookup: CDR1 SNHLY, CDR2 FYNNEI. Concerning this clone itself: Its antigen is currently unknown.

The TCR was taken from an adult in good health. The chain couples TRBV2 to TRBJ1-5, with D unresolved. Sequencing used peripheral blood, obtained on day 0 of AZD1222 vaccination. CDR3 protein: CASTREGDSNQPQHF. In nucleotides, the CDR3 is TGTGCCAGCACCCGAGAAGGAGACAGCAATCAGCCCCAGCATTTT.